This is a list of T cell receptor beta chains from one sample in a study of blood T cells in healthy people across ages. TCRdb redid the calling of the 5' RACE reads with MiXCR, one entry per CDR3 protein. Here the sample spans over a million distinct CDR3 sequences, roughly 45% being singletons. Material for sequencing was blood. The receptors shown here come from a woman aged 55-69 years in good health. The CDR3 runs from the conserved cysteine through the conserved F or W. Each record gives: D gene, V gene, J gene, clone size, CDR3 protein, CDR3 DNA. The D gene is left open where the match is weak. The size field is filled for only some rows; it gives once, few, many or a size class.

>TRBD1|TRBV6-1|TRBJ2-7|NA
CASSILQGAYEQYF
TGTGCCAGCAGTATACTACAGGGGGCCTACGAGCAGTACTTC
>TRBD2|TRBV7-6|TRBJ2-7|many
CASSLAPGSGKSYEQYF
TGTGCCAGCAGCTTAGCCCCCGGTAGCGGGAAGTCCTACGAGCAGTACTTC
>TRBD2|TRBV20-1|TRBJ2-7|once
CSAIPASGGSYEQYF
TGCAGTGCTATCCCGGCTAGCGGGGGTTCGTACGAGCAGTACTTC
>TRBD1|TRBV7-2|TRBJ2-1|NA
CAGSFVSRGRNNEQFF
TGTGCCGGCAGCTTTGTTTCCAGGGGGCGCAACAATGAGCAGTTCTTC
>NA|TRBV10-3|TRBJ2-1|once
CATSITSSYNEQFF
TGTGCCACCTCGATTACGAGCTCCTACAATGAGCAGTTCTTC
>NA|TRBV3-1|TRBJ2-1|few
CASSQNRGGEQFF
TGTGCCAGCAGCCAAAATCGAGGGGGTGAGCAGTTCTTC
>TRBD1|TRBV3-1|TRBJ2-7|few
CASSRQGTFYEQYF
TGTGCCAGCAGCCGACAGGGGACCTTCTACGAGCAGTACTTC
>NA|TRBV7-9|TRBJ2-7|NA
CASSAEDEQYF
TGTGCCAGCAGCGCGGAAGACGAGCAGTACTTC
>NA|TRBV4-3|TRBJ2-7|NA
CASSQERDYEQYF
TGCGCCAGCAGCCAAGAAAGGGACTACGAGCAGTACTTC
>NA|TRBV6-5|TRBJ2-3|NA
CASSYSHTDTQYF
TGTGCCAGCAGTTACTCCCACACAGATACGCAGTATTTT
>NA|TRBV29-1|TRBJ2-5|many
CSVGVSQETQYF
TGCAGCGTAGGGGTCAGCCAAGAGACCCAGTACTTC
>NA|TRBV24-1|TRBJ2-2|NA
CATSDLGSKNTGELFF
TGTGCCACCAGTGATTTGGGGTCGAAGAACACCGGGGAGCTGTTTTTT
>NA|TRBV4-2|TRBJ2-1|once
CASSQDDGGGGNEQFF
TGTGCCAGCAGCCAAGATGATGGAGGGGGCGGCAATGAGCAGTTCTTC
>NA|TRBV12-3/TRBV12-4|TRBJ1-1|NA
CASSYGTGGTEAFF
TGTGCCAGCAGCTACGGGACGGGGGGGACTGAAGCTTTCTTT
>TRBD2|TRBV27|TRBJ2-1|NA
CASSPRRTSGRVRNNEQFF
TGTGCCAGCAGTCCCCGACGGACTAGCGGGAGAGTCAGGAACAATGAGCAGTTCTTC
>NA|TRBV6-2/TRBV6-3|TRBJ1-5|few
CASSYTGFSNQPQHF
TGTGCCAGCAGTTACACGGGCTTTAGCAATCAGCCCCAGCATTTT
>TRBD1|TRBV3-1|TRBJ1-2|NA
CASSQADRDGGYTF
TGTGCCAGCAGCCAAGCAGACAGGGATGGAGGCTACACCTTC
>NA|TRBV20-1|TRBJ2-2|NA
CSARAPRGSGAGELFF
TGCAGTGCTAGAGCCCCTAGGGGCAGTGGTGCCGGGGAGCTGTTTTTT
>NA|TRBV5-6|TRBJ2-1|NA
CASSPRADSYNGQFF
TGTGCCAGCAGCCCGAGGGCGGACTCCTACAATGGGCAGTTCTTC
>NA|TRBV11-2|TRBJ2-5|NA
CASSLDQGKWETQYF
TGTGCCAGCAGCTTAGACCAGGGGAAGTGGGAGACCCAGTACTTC
>NA|TRBV7-9|TRBJ2-7|few
CASSLGDGEQYF
TGTGCCAGCAGCTTAGGTGACGGCGAGCAGTACTTC
>NA|TRBV14|TRBJ2-5|NA
CASSQGRNQETQYF
TGTGCCAGCAGCCAGGGACGGAACCAAGAGACCCAGTACTTC
>NA|TRBV20-1|TRBJ1-2|few
CSARDGIYGYTF
TGCAGTGCTAGAGATGGGATATATGGCTACACCTTC
>NA|TRBV29-1|TRBJ2-1|NA
CSVDRASVGIEQFF
TGCAGCGTTGACCGCGCGTCGGTCGGGATTGAGCAGTTCTTC
>NA|TRBV6-2/TRBV6-3|TRBJ2-5|few
CASSYPLGETRETQYF
TGTGCCAGCAGTTACCCCCTAGGGGAAACTCGGGAGACCCAGTACTTC
>TRBD1|TRBV6-1|TRBJ2-7|few
CASSPTRTGYEQYF
TGTGCCAGCAGTCCAACGCGGACAGGCTACGAGCAGTACTTC
>TRBD1|TRBV9|TRBJ2-3|NA
CASSVGGTAYTQYF
TGTGCCAGCAGCGTAGGAGGGACAGCTTATACGCAGTATTTT
>NA|TRBV6-1|TRBJ2-7|NA
CASSELGGEQYF
TGTGCCAGCAGTGAACTGGGGGGCGAGCAGTACTTC
>NA|TRBV7-9|TRBJ1-2|NA
CASSLATANYGHTF
TGTGCCAGCAGCTTAGCGACAGCGAACTATGGCCACACCTTC
>NA|TRBV12-3/TRBV12-4|TRBJ2-3|few
CASSRGLQREGDTQYF
TGTGCCAGCAGTAGGGGGTTACAGCGCGAGGGAGATACGCAGTATTTT
>NA|TRBV5-6|TRBJ1-1|NA
CASSLRGINTEAFF
TGTGCCAGCAGCTTGAGGGGAATTAACACTGAAGCTTTCTTT
>TRBD2|TRBV5-1|TRBJ2-7|NA
CASSLASPGLAGSRYNEQYF
TGCGCCAGCAGCTTGGCATCACCGGGACTAGCGGGATCTCGTTACAATGAGCAGTACTTC
>TRBD1|TRBV27|TRBJ2-5|NA
CASSKGRGRRETQYF
TGTGCCAGCAGCAAAGGCAGGGGGCGCCGAGAGACCCAGTACTTC
>NA|TRBV9|TRBJ2-1|few
CASSLSSRAGNEQFF
TGTGCCAGCAGCTTATCGTCGAGGGCCGGGAATGAGCAGTTCTTC
>NA|TRBV12-3/TRBV12-4|TRBJ1-2|NA
CASIFSTSYGYTF
TGTGCCAGCATCTTCTCCACATCCTATGGCTACACCTTC
>NA|TRBV21-1|TRBJ2-3|NA
CASSPGGSGVTDTQYF
TGTGCCAGCAGCCCCGGGGGTAGCGGAGTCACAGATACGCAGTATTTT
>NA|TRBV4-1|TRBJ1-2|NA
CASSQTINFGYTF
TGCGCCAGCAGCCAGACCATTAACTTTGGCTACACCTTC
>NA|TRBV29-1|TRBJ2-7|few
CSVRETAVGEQYF
TGCAGCGTGAGGGAGACAGCTGTCGGAGAGCAGTACTTC
>NA|TRBV15|TRBJ1-2|NA
CATSRDIYGYTF
TGTGCCACCAGCAGAGACATCTATGGCTACACCTTC
>NA|TRBV9|TRBJ2-5|NA
CASSVRGEETQYF
TGTGCCAGCAGCGTAAGAGGGGAAGAGACCCAGTACTTC
>NA|TRBV5-1|TRBJ1-1|NA
CASSSLLVTTTEAFF
TGCGCCAGCAGCTCGTTACTTGTAACCACAACTGAAGCTTTCTTT
>TRBD2|TRBV7-6|TRBJ2-1|few
CASSPFAGTSSYNEQFF
TGTGCCAGCAGCCCGTTCGCGGGGACTAGCAGCTACAATGAGCAGTTCTTC
>NA|TRBV5-1|TRBJ2-3|NA
CASSWTTGSDTQYF
TGCGCCAGCAGCTGGACGACTGGTTCAGATACGCAGTATTTT
>NA|TRBV4-2|TRBJ2-7|NA
CASSRALSYEQYF
TGTGCCAGCAGCCGGGCACTTAGCTACGAGCAGTACTTC
>TRBD1|TRBV20-1|TRBJ1-5|NA
CSAPTGTYSNQPQHF
TGCAGTGCTCCGACAGGGACCTATAGCAATCAGCCCCAGCATTTT
>TRBD1|TRBV13|TRBJ1-2|few
CASSLQGAFGYTF
TGTGCCAGCAGCTTGCAGGGGGCTTTTGGCTACACCTTC